This passage covers 18 T cell receptor beta chains from one sample sequenced in a study of OX40 agonist ivuxolimab in advanced cancers. Here immunoSEQ multiplex PCR was the method, and the copy in TCRdb shows in-frame clones only, minus some. The data show 100,000 or so clones, roughly 88% seen once. Sequencing was performed on CD4+ or CD8+ T cells sorted from blood, taken in a trial of the OX40 agonist ivuxolimab. The receptor source for this set is an adult with an advanced solid tumor such as melanoma, head and neck, liver or kidney cancer.

The V and J genes are TRBV10-1 and TRBJ2-3; 8 nucleotides agree with TRBD2. CDR1 WNHNN and CDR2 SYGVQD come from the germline V gene (reference sequence). Trimming at V came to 0 bases and at J to 1 base, leaving 3 bases not matched to a gene. The CDR3 runs to 16 residues. The CDR3 sequence is CASSESTSAGTDTQYF. CDR3 nucleotides: TGCGCCAGCAGTGAGTCGACTAGCGCTGGCACAGATACGCAGTATTTT.

The DNA of the CDR3 is TGCGCCAGCAGCTCCACTCCCGCTCCTACGAGGGGTGGCTACACCTTC. This encodes CASSSTPAPTRGGYTF. The rearrangement links TRBV5-1 to TRBJ1-2, with D possibly being TRBD1 (5 bases). Germline CDR1 SGHRS, CDR2 YFSETQ. V gave up 3 bases and J gave up 7 bases, with 22 bases separating them. The CDR3 covers 16 residues.

The chain couples TRBV6-5 to TRBJ2-7; the D gene is possibly TRBD2 (6 bases). The CDR3 has 15 amino acids. Deletions cut 0 bases from V and 2 bases from J, with 11 bases between. Germline V gene data show CDR1 as MNHEY and CDR2 as SVGAGI. DNA for the CDR3: TGTGCCAGCAGTTACTCGCGGGGATTAACCTACGAGCAGTACTTC. It encodes CASSYSRGLTYEQYF.

The chain has TRBV11-2 and TRBJ2-4; D is perhaps TRBD2 (6 bases). CDR3 length: 16 amino acids. CDR1 and CDR2 (germline): SGHAT, FQNNGV. Trimming cost V 2 bases and J 5 bases, with 16 bases left between them. CDR3 in amino acids: CASSLFGRTAENIQYF. CDR3 sequence (DNA): TGTGCCAGCAGCTTATTTGGGAGGACGGCGGAAAACATTCAGTACTTC.

The chain uses TRBV19 and TRBJ1-5, with a possible D match to TRBD1 (5 bases). From germline, CDR1 is LNHDA and CDR2 SQIVND (reference sequence). The CDR3 runs 15 residues. V lost 4 bases to trimming and J lost 5 bases, with 15 bases between them. The CDR3 DNA reads as TGTGCCAGTAGTAATTTTGGGATAGGGGATCAGCCCCAGCATTTT. The encoded protein is CASSNFGIGDQPQHF.

This clone has just a few counts. The chain combines TRBV19 with TRBJ2-1; 7 nucleotides agree with TRBD1. J lost 9 bases, V lost 7 bases, and 12 bases had no gene match. In germline, CDR1 is LNHDA, CDR2 SQIVND (reference sequence). This CDR3 contains 14 residues. The CDR3 protein is CASKSQGKKSEQFF. The CDR3 region has the DNA TGTGCCAGTAAGTCACAGGGGAAGAAGAGTGAGCAGTTCTTC.

This clone was seen more than once but under ten times. The chain employs TRBV5-4 and TRBJ2-3, with TRBD2 identical over 7 bases. The junction had 7 bases not matched to a gene; V was cut back by 4 bases and J by 8 bases. Germline-derived CDR1 and CDR2 are SGHNT and YYREEE (reference sequence). The CDR3 is 13 amino acids. CDR3 in amino acids: CASSARGEGTQYF. The DNA for the CDR3 is TGTGCCAGCAGCGCCCGGGGGGAGGGTACGCAGTATTTT.

The chain joins TRBV11-3 to TRBJ1-2; no definite D call. V was cut by 5 bases and J by 6 bases, with 10 bases left in between. Germline CDR1 reads SGHNT; CDR2 reads YENEEA. The CDR3 totals 12 residues. The CDR3 nucleotides read TGTGCCAGCAGCCCACGTGGGAATGGCTACACCTTC. Protein product: CASSPRGNGYTF.

The V and J genes are TRBV5-4 and TRBJ2-2; D is uncertain. Trimming left V 8 bases short and J 0 bases short, with 11 bases between. Germline CDR1 is SGHNT and CDR2 is YYREEE (reference sequence). The CDR3 consists of 14 residues. This CDR3 reads CASQTRSNTGELFF. The DNA for the CDR3 is TGTGCCAGTCAGACCAGGTCGAACACCGGGGAGCTGTTTTTT.

This chain uses TRBV10-3 with TRBJ2-2; D gene uncertain. Trimming shortened V by 6 bases and J by 5 bases, and 4 bases separated the two germline ends. CDR3 length: 11 residues. From germline, CDR1 is ENHRY and CDR2 SYGVKD. The CDR3 DNA sequence: TGTGCCATCAGACAAACCGGGGAGCTGTTTTTT. It translates to CAIRQTGELFF.

Of note for this clone: This CDR3 is also generated by other DNA sequences in the sample. The V call is TRBV27, the J call TRBJ2-5, with D uncertain. The CDR3 totals 14 residues. The germline CDR1 and CDR2 sequences are MNHEY and SMNVEV (reference sequence). Trimming took 3 bases from V and 5 from J, leaving 13 bases between them. In nucleotides, the CDR3 is TGTGCCAGCAGTTTGCTAGAGGAATTGGAGACCCAGTACTTC. Translated: CASSLLEELETQYF.

This rearrangement joins TRBV6-1 to TRBJ2-5; 12 positions match TRBD2. CDR1 and CDR2 (germline): MNHNS, SASEGT. CDR3 length equals 15 residues. Losses at the gene ends were 2 bases for V and 4 bases for J; bases not matched to a gene: 2. The CDR3 sequence: CASSETSGRPETQYF. Written as DNA, the CDR3 is TGTGCCAGCAGTGAAACTAGCGGGAGGCCAGAGACCCAGTACTTC.

This clone was recorded once. The chain combines TRBV7-3 with TRBJ2-1; 8 nucleotides line up with TRBD2. V was pared by 3 bases and J by 0 bases, with 1 base of the junction left unmatched. This CDR3 has 15 residues. The germline V gene encodes CDR1 SGHTA and CDR2 FQGTGA. CDR3 sequence reads: CASSFSGSSYNEQFF. The CDR3 DNA sequence: TGTGCCAGCAGCTTCAGCGGGAGCTCCTACAATGAGCAGTTCTTC.

The chain uses TRBV9 and TRBJ2-7; D not certain. Germline values: CDR1 SGDLS, CDR2 YYNGEE. This CDR3 contains 14 residues. Trimming took 4 bases from V and 3 from J, leaving 14 bases between them. The CDR3 protein is CASSPRDGNYEQYF. DNA of the CDR3: TGTGCCAGCAGCCCTCGTGACGGAAACTACGAGCAGTACTTC.

V gene TRBV5-1 combines with J gene TRBJ2-7; the D gene could be TRBD1 or TRBD2 (7 bases each). The germline CDR1 and CDR2 sequences are SGHRS and YFSETQ. V lost 1 base and J lost 4, with 12 bases in between. The CDR3 contains 14 residues. CDR3 protein: CASSLKQGGYEQYF. Written as DNA, the CDR3 is TGCGCCAGCAGCTTGAAGCAGGGGGGGTACGAGCAGTACTTC.

This chain uses TRBV5-1 with TRBJ2-2, with TRBD2 identical over 13 bases. The V gene end was trimmed by 1 base and the J gene end by 2 bases; junction bases not matched to a gene: 2. CDR1 is SGHRS and CDR2 is YFSETQ in the germline V gene. The CDR3 sequence is 17 residues long. CDR3 coding DNA: TGCGCCAGCAGCTTGAGGACTAGCGGGGGTAACACCGGGGAGCTGTTTTTT. This encodes CASSLRTSGGNTGELFF.

In this sample, this clone turned up once. This sequence joins TRBV30 and TRBJ2-3, with a weak D call TRBD2 (6 bases). Germline CDR1 is GTSNPN and CDR2 is SVGIG (reference sequence). This CDR3 contains 14 residues. With 2 bases removed from V and 1 base from J, the gap between germline ends came to 10 bases. The CDR3 bases are TGTGCCTGGAGTAGGGTAGCGGGCACAGATACGCAGTATTTT. Protein product: CAWSRVAGTDTQYF. The variable domain in full, with the rest retrieved from reference TRBV30 and TRBJ2-3, is SQTIHQWPATLVQPVGSPLSLECTVEGTSNPNLYWYRQAAGRGLQLLFYSVGIGQISSEVPQNLSASRPQDRQFILSSKKLLLSDSGFYLCAWSRVAGTDTQYFGPGTRLTVL.

V and J are TRBV19 and TRBJ2-2; 14 nucleotides align to TRBD2. The CDR3 sequence is 17 residues long. Per germline, CDR1 LNHDA and CDR2 SQIVND (reference sequence). The trim removed 7 bases at V and 3 bases at J, leaving 7 bases unmatched. As DNA, the CDR3 is TGTGCCAGTAAGACTAGCGGGAGGGCCACCGACACCGGGGAGCTGTTTTTT. It codes for CASKTSGRATDTGELFF.